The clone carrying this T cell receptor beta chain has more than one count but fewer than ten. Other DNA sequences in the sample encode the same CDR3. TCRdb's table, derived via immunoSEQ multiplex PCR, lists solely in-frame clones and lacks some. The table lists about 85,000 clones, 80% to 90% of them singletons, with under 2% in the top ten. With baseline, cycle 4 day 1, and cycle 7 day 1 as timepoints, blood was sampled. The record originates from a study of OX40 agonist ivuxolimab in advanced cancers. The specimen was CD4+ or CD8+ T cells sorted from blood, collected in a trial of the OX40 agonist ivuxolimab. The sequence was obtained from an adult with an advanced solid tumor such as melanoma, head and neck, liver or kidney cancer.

The CDR3 sequence is CASSRVDTQYF. CDR3 nucleotide sequence: TGTGCCAGCAGCCGCGTAGATACGCAGTATTTT. The chain combines TRBV11-2 with TRBJ2-3; D gene uncertain. The CDR3 has 11 amino acids. The V gene's germline CDR1 is SGHAT and CDR2 FQNNGV. V lost 5 bases, J lost 5 bases, and 5 bases lay in between. Using reference TRBV11-2 and TRBJ2-3 for the parts outside the CDR3, the full variable domain is EAGVAQSPRYKIIEKRQSVAFWCNPISGHATLYWYQQILGQGPKLLIQFQNNGVVDDSQLPKDRFSAERLKGVDSTLKIQPAKLEDSAVYLCASSRVDTQYFGPGTRLTVL.